This T cell receptor (beta chain) originates from a study of blood T cells in healthy people across ages. On this clonotype itself: Its cognate antigen is unknown.

Findings and caveats of the study: A roughly linear age-dependent decrease characterized TCR beta diversity per million T cells. Strongly correlated with naive T cell percentage was TCR beta diversity.

The germline V gene encodes CDR1 KGHSH and CDR2 LQKENI. The CDR3 is 15 amino acids. V was clipped by 2 bases and J by 4 bases, with 14 bases between them. Then a second PCR, running about 6 to 11 cycles, was carried out with a sample-barcoded 5' primer and a J-beta primer mix. TCRdb reprocessed the 5' RACE reads with MiXCR, giving one entry per CDR3 protein. The sample has around 2 million distinct CDR3 sequences, around 40% seen once. This chain uses TRBV18 with TRBJ1-2; D is perhaps TRBD1 (6 bases). The TCR sequence derives from a human donor in good health. Sequenced sample: blood. The CDR3 region is CASSPEQGETYGYTF. As DNA, the CDR3 is TGTGCCAGCTCACCAGAACAGGGAGAGACCTATGGCTACACCTTC.